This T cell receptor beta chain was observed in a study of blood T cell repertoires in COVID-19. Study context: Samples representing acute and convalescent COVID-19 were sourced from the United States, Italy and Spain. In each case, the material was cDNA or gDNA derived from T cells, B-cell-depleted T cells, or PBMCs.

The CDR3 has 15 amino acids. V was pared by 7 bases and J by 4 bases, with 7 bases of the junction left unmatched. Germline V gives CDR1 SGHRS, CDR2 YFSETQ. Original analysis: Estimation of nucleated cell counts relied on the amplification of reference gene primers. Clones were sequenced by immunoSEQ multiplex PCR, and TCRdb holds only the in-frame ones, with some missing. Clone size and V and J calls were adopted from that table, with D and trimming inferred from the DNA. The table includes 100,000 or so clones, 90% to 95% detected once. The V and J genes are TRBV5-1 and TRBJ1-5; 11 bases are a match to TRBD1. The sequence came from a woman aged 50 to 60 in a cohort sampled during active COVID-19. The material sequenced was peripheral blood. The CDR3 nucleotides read TGCGCCAGCCAACCCGGGACAGGGGGTAATCAGCCCCAGCATTTT. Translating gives CASQPGTGGNQPQHF.